The sequence of this T cell receptor beta chain was determined in a study of shared clonotypes between healthy human individuals (TCRdb year 2020). Context from the whole study: The cohort comprised two women and three men aged 18 to 49 years. For each donor, CD4 naive and CD4 memory were each run on three plates, CD8 naive on two plates, and CD8 memory on one plate. Libraries were prepared and TCR repertoires were sequenced by different laboratories using diverse techniques, in order to increase sequencing depth and limit assay-specific biases. Between about 0.85 and 10 billion PBMCs per donor were obtained by leukapheresis. Blood TCR repertoires of roughly five healthy adults were deeply sequenced to estimate repertoire size and the extent of clonotype sharing between individuals. Findings and caveats that apply to the study as a whole: Sampling was restricted to blood, and TCR repertoires in tissue are likely to differ from TCR repertoires in blood. Because the study included a small number of donors, the genetic and exposure-history diversity represented was limited. Across a few donors, approximately 5% of naive CD4, 3.5% of naive CD8, 2.3% of memory CD4, and approximately 0.4% of memory CD8 clonotypes were shared. Incomplete sequencing was indicated by rarefaction of sorted-subset datasets, despite the large sequencing depth. Pairwise subsampling indicated that sequencing depth was expected to affect the degree of clonotype sharing among donors. Higher generation probabilities were observed for clonotypes shared by all four sorted-subset donors than for non-shared clonotypes. Larger estimated clonotype richness was generally found for naive subsets than for memory subsets.

The donors were healthy, HIV-negative adults who had no recently reported acute infections or vaccinations. Every donor was a Caucasian adult residing in Nashville, Tennessee, USA. CD4+ T cells were enriched by magnetic negative selection, after which naive cells were positively selected on CD45RA and the negative fraction was taken as the memory subset. Blood was obtained by leukapheresis, after which PBMCs were separated by Ficoll-Histopaque density gradient centrifugation and cryopreserved in liquid nitrogen vapor phase. Analytical flow cytometry was used to check the purity and quantity of every magnetically sorted T cell population. From each sorted fraction, genomic DNA was isolated and quantified by UV absorbance on a Nanodrop 2000c. V is trimmed back by 4 bases and J by 7 bases, and the junction contains 3 bases that no gene match accounts for. The germline V gene sets CDR1 to SGHAT and CDR2 to FQNNGV. From the cysteine through the phenylalanine, the CDR3 covers 14 amino acids. Here the CDR3 DNA is all that survives: 42 bases in frame from base 1.

In regard to this clone: The antigen this receptor binds is unknown. Per-base qualities were not stored, and no clone one base away is much larger.

TCR CDR3 regions were amplified from genomic DNA by multiplex PCR using the deep immunoSEQ assay. For each cell subset, the extracted genomic DNA was distributed evenly across all wells of several immunoSEQ 96-well plates, and each plate served as one replicate. For sorted subsets, about 0.2 ug genomic DNA, equal to tens of thousands of T cell genomes, was loaded into each replicate PCR. Purified libraries were measured with a Qubit 3.0 fluorometer, size-checked on a Bioanalyzer 2100, and measured again with the KAPA Library Quantification kit. Every immunoSEQ 96-well plate was sequenced on a dedicated single-read 150-cycle Illumina NextSeq 550 flow cell. The paper's data handling went like this. The immunoSEQ output contained only junctional sequences without quality scores, so filtering could not match that applied to full-length reads. Sequences were annotated with PyIR, a Python wrapper for IgBLAST v1.9, and V/J genes and CDR3 were assigned using IMGT germline references. Reads with weak V/J assignments (E-value above 1e-6), missing CDR3, stop codons, out-of-frame junctions, or ambiguous translated residues were removed. V3J clonotypes were defined as sequences sharing an identical inferred V gene, J gene, and CDR3 amino acid sequence. The percentage overlap between two repertoires was calculated by dividing the number of shared unique clonotypes by the size of the smaller repertoire. RTK rarefaction, the Chao1 estimator, and Recon v2.1 estimates of unobserved clonotypes were used to assess repertoire richness. Generation probabilities for all TCRbeta clonotypes obtained by the gDNA method from four donors were computed using OLGA. TCRdb re-hosts the immuneACCESS table, in-frame sequences only. Its copies lack some clones; in the studies checked, an unresolved V gene accounts for under half of them, and the cause for the rest is not known. V and J calls and clone size are copied from that table; D and trimming were computed from the DNA. This sample is represented by under 650,000 clones; almost 97% of them were singletons. The ten most abundant clones make up roughly 0.06% of the sample.

Sequences were obtained from naive CD4+ T cells sorted from blood. Reading the label with the study, this specimen's cell subset or site is: CD45RA+ positively selected. The receptor was derived from a woman aged 25 to 39 in good health. Recombination connected TRBV11-2 to TRBJ2-2; TRBD2 fits 10 bases in the junction. The DNA is TGTGCCAGCAGCTCGGGACTAGCGATCGGGGAGCTGTTTTTT. This yields the protein CASSSGLAIGELFF.